The 11 T cell receptor beta chains presented below share a single source sample, sequenced in a study of blood T cell repertoires in COVID-19. Assay used: immunoSEQ multiplex PCR; TCRdb lists only in-frame clones, some missing. Of roughly 53,000 clones in the sample, approximately 84% are singletons; the top ten hold approximately 17%. Sequencing used peripheral blood. The receptors were gathered from a man between 70 and 80 years old with active COVID-19.

The sample holds one count of this clone. The rearrangement uses TRBV7-2 and TRBJ2-5; maybe TRBD1 (6 bases). With 3 bases removed from V and 3 bases from J, the gap between germline ends came to 26 bases. CDR1 SGHTA and CDR2 FQGNSA come from the germline V gene. This CDR3 has 19 amino acids. In DNA, the CDR3 is TGTGCCAGCAGCTTCGGCAGGGGCTTTTTAACTACCCACAAAGAGACCCAGTACTTC. This sequence encodes CASSFGRGFLTTHKETQYF.

This chain links TRBV5-4 with TRBJ2-7; 11 nucleotides align to TRBD2. The CDR3 has 15 amino acids. The germline CDR1 and CDR2 sequences are SGHNT and YYREEE (reference sequence). The ends lost 0 bases at V and 3 bases at J; junction bases unmatched: 2. The CDR3 loop is CASSLDTSGSYEQYF. The CDR3, as DNA: TGTGCCAGCAGCTTGGATACTAGCGGGAGCTACGAGCAGTACTTC.

J is TRBJ2-7 and V is TRBV11-2; 10 bases map to TRBD2. The CDR3 contains 13 residues. After removal of 4 bases from V and 7 bases from J, the junction contained 4 bases not matched to a gene. The germline gives CDR1 SGHAT, CDR2 FQNNGV. For the CDR3, the DNA is TGTGCCAGCAGCTCGGGACTAGCGAGGGAGCAGTACTTC. It specifies CASSSGLAREQYF.

The J gene is TRBJ2-1, the V gene TRBV5-1; TRBD2 matches at 14 bases. V was pared by 4 bases and J by 8 bases, with 5 bases of the junction left unmatched. CDR1 and CDR2 from the germline V gene are SGHRS and YFSETQ. This CDR3 has 15 amino acids. CDR3 region: CASSLTSGRAHEQFF. The CDR3 DNA sequence: TGCGCCAGCAGCCTGACTAGCGGGAGGGCCCATGAGCAGTTCTTC.

The chain uses TRBV6-1 and TRBJ1-2; D possibly corresponds to TRBD1 (5 bases). The CDR3 has 13 residues. The germline V gene encodes CDR1 MNHNS and CDR2 SASEGT. Trimming removed 3 bases from V and 7 bases from J, with 12 bases in between. CDR3: CASSDREVLGYTF. The CDR3, as DNA: TGTGCCAGCAGTGACAGGGAGGTGCTTGGCTACACCTTC.

The chain is built from TRBV30 and TRBJ2-7, with D maybe TRBD1 (6 bases). The CDR3 has 14 residues. Per the germline V gene, CDR1 is GTSNPN and CDR2 is SVGIG (reference sequence). Deletions cut 0 bases from V and 3 bases from J, with 12 bases between. The CDR3 DNA sequence: TGTGCCTGGAGTGTAGGTGGCAGGGGCTACGAGCAGTACTTC. The encoded protein is CAWSVGGRGYEQYF.

This clone was observed a few times. This chain connects TRBV30 to TRBJ1-6; D remains ambiguous. CDR1 is GTSNPN, CDR2 SVGIG, per germline (reference sequence). The CDR3 runs to 13 residues. Trimming cost V 3 bases and J 8 bases, with 11 bases left between them. CDR3 nucleotide sequence: TGTGCCTGGAGCCTCCCCGGGGATTCACCCCTCCACTTT. This sequence encodes CAWSLPGDSPLHF.

CDR3 loop: CASSEGGSYGYTF. CDR3 DNA: TGTGCCAGCAGTGAAGGCGGTTCCTATGGCTACACCTTC. The chain links TRBV2 to TRBJ1-2; D is undetermined. V dropped 1 base and J dropped 4 bases, with 7 bases sitting between them. Germline V gene data show CDR1 as SNHLY and CDR2 as FYNNEI. This CDR3 comprises 13 residues.

The chain carries TRBV28 and TRBJ2-1; a possible D gene is TRBD2 (5 bases). CDR1 is MDHEN, CDR2 SYDVKM, per germline. Trimming removed 5 bases from V and 13 bases from J, with 15 bases in between. This CDR3 spans 12 amino acids. In DNA, the CDR3 is TGTGCCAGCAGTAGAGGGATCTGGGTTCAGTTCTTC. This encodes CASSRGIWVQFF.

The chain recombines TRBV28 with TRBJ2-7; perhaps TRBD2 as D (7 bases). The germline V gene has CDR1 MDHEN and CDR2 SYDVKM. V was pared by 6 bases and J by 0 bases, with 9 bases between. The CDR3 contains 13 residues. The CDR3 coding sequence is TGTGCCAGCAGGAGGGGGGGCTCCTACGAGCAGTACTTC. This translates into CASRRGGSYEQYF.

The chain combines TRBV7-2 with TRBJ1-1; D is uncertain. This CDR3 has 15 amino acids. Per the germline V gene, CDR1 is SGHTA and CDR2 is FQGNSA. Trimming cost V 4 bases and J 5 bases, with 17 bases left between them. Here the CDR3 DNA reads TGTGCCAGCAGCTCCCCTCAAGGAGGGAGAACTGAAGCTTTCTTT. It codes for CASSSPQGGRTEAFF.